This T cell receptor (beta chain) derives from a study of T cells in Graves' hyperthyroidism and ophthalmopathy. Study-wide results and caveats: Most expanded thyroid clonotypes above 0.001 recurred in blood.

In the case of this clonotype: The antigen is undetermined.

V trimming: 2 bases; J trimming: 7 bases; junction bases outside the gene matches: 8. CDR1 MDHEN and CDR2 SYDVKM come from the germline V gene. The CDR3 has 15 residues. Amplification of TCR beta CDR3 regions was performed using RNA transcripts as template. The TCR CDR3 first-round RT-PCR relied on the HTBI primer set. TCRdb reanalysed the multiplex PCR reads using MiXCR and keeps one entry per CDR3 protein. The sample lists about 690,000 distinct CDR3 sequences, around a sixth occurring once. The sample taken for sequencing was blood. The sequence derives from a man between 50 and 59 years old with Graves' hyperthyroidism. V gene TRBV28 combines with J gene TRBJ1-1; 9 bases are shared with TRBD1. The CDR3 DNA is TGTGCCAGCAGTTTAAACCCCGGGACAGGGAATGAAGCTTTCTTT. This translates into CASSLNPGTGNEAFF.